This entry lists 3 T cell receptor beta chains sequenced from one sample in a study of CD8 T cells in ankylosing spondylitis. MiXCR, run by TCRdb on the 5' RACE reads, gives a single entry per CDR3 protein. The sample records approximately 290,000 distinct CDR3 sequences, around 20% being singletons. The sequenced sample consisted of blood, either unsorted or a sorted T cell fraction (not recorded which). These receptors were taken from a female donor with ankylosing spondylitis or in good health (not recorded which).

This clonotype was seen many times. This chain links TRBV12-3 or TRBV12-4 with TRBJ2-1; D possibly matches TRBD1 or TRBD2 (5 bases each). The CDR3 length is 14 residues. The V end was cut by 5 bases, the J end by 9 bases, with 17 bases between. CDR3 in amino acids: CASSPDGTGGEQFF. The DNA of the CDR3 is TGTGCCAGCAGTCCGGACGGGACCGGCGGTGAGCAGTTCTTC.

The CDR3 DNA is TGTGCCAGCAGTTACTCGGCCGGGCGGTGGGCAGATACGCAGTATTTT. The encoded protein is CASSYSAGRWADTQYF. The chain carries TRBV6-5 and TRBJ2-3; D remains unclear. The CDR3 is 16 amino acids. The germline V gene has CDR1 MNHEY and CDR2 SVGAGI. Trimming cost V 0 bases and J 4 bases, with 14 bases left between them.

This clonotype was detected many times. The DNA of the CDR3 is TGCAGCGTTGTGGAGCAATCCACAGATACGCAGTATTTT. The encoded protein is CSVVEQSTDTQYF. The chain recombines TRBV29-1 with TRBJ2-3; D gene uncertain. V dropped 4 bases and J dropped 2 bases, with 10 bases sitting between them. Germline CDR1 is SQVTM and CDR2 is ANQGSEA. The CDR3 covers 13 residues.